The T cell receptor (beta chain) described here comes from a study of post-analysis software for immune sequencing data. In the study overall: Relapsing-remitting, secondary progressive and progressive-relapsing multiple sclerosis were all included among the disease courses. Study-level results: A significant reduction in normalized Chao1 diversity was observed in multiple sclerosis patients versus controls.

This clonotype was detected only a few times. Its antigen remains unknown. Unique molecular identifiers were present in the TCR beta cDNA libraries. Researchers reported around 510,000 cDNA molecules coming from around 1 to 10 million T cells. Each CDR3 protein gets one entry after TCRdb re-called the PCR reads with MiXCR. The data show fewer than 850,000 distinct CDR3 sequences, with 25% to 30% seen just once and around 0.56% held by the top ten. The sequence was collected from a girl between 10 and 17 years old with multiple sclerosis. The specimen sequenced was blood.

The CDR3 loop is CASSVATGGSPYEQYF. The CDR3 region has the DNA TGTGCCAGCAGCGTAGCTACGGGCGGGAGCCCCTACGAGCAGTACTTC. V is TRBV9 and J is TRBJ2-7; 7 bases agree with TRBD2. This CDR3 has 16 residues. Germline V gene data show CDR1 as SGDLS and CDR2 as YYNGEE. V gave up 0 bases and J gave up 2 bases; unmatched junction bases: 8. Supplemented by reference TRBV9 and TRBJ2-7, the full variable domain reads DSGVTQTPKHLITATGQRVTLRCSPRSGDLSVYWYQQSLDQGLQFLIQYYNGEERAKGNILERFSAQQFPDLHSELNLSSLELGDSALYFCASSVATGGSPYEQYFGPGTRLTVT.